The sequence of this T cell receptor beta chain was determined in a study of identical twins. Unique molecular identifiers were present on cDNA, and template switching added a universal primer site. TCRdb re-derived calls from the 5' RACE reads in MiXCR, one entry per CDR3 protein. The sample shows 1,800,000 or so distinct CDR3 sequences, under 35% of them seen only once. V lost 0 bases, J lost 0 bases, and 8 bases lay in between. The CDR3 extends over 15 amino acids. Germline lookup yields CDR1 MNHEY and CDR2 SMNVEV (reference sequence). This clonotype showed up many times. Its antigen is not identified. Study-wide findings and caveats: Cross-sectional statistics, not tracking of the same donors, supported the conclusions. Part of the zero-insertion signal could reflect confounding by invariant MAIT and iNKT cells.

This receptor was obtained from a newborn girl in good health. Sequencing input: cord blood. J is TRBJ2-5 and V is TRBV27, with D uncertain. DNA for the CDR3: TGTGCCAGCAGTTTATCTCCGACGGACCAAGAGACCCAGTACTTC. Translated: CASSLSPTDQETQYF.